A single sample gave rise to the 4 T cell receptor beta chains below, sequenced in a study of cytomegalovirus exposure and HLA in healthy donors. With 60 Vbeta and 13 Jbeta primers, the PCR was carried out. Profiled with immunoSEQ multiplex PCR; TCRdb holds only in-frame clones, not every one. The data show roughly 120,000 clones, with approximately 80% seen just once and about 3.8% held by the top ten. Material for sequencing was PBMCs. The receptor set was obtained from a woman aged 25 to 39 in good health and CMV-seronegative.

This rearrangement joins TRBV2 to TRBJ2-1; 9 bases map to TRBD2. Germline V CDR1 and CDR2: SNHLY, FYNNEI. V trimming: 6 bases; J trimming: 4 bases; junction bases outside the gene matches: 13. This CDR3 is built from 17 residues. The CDR3 loop reads CASRLRQGLAIYNEQFF. Written as DNA, the CDR3 is TGTGCCAGCAGATTGCGCCAAGGACTAGCGATTTACAATGAGCAGTTCTTC.

This clone was observed at least ten times. The V gene is TRBV4-3, the J gene TRBJ2-7, with D tentatively TRBD1 (6 bases). The germline V gene has CDR1 LGHNA and CDR2 YSLEER. Trimming removed 0 bases at V and 3 bases at J, with 12 bases between. This CDR3 spans 15 amino acids. The CDR3 nucleotides are TGCGCCAGCAGCCAAGAATCCAGGGGTGGCTACGAGCAGTACTTC. This gives the protein CASSQESRGGYEQYF.

The rearrangement uses TRBV27 and TRBJ2-5; D is unresolved. The closer fit of TRBJ2-7 to the DNA end suggests the J call may be wrong. The CDR3 contains 14 residues. Germline values: CDR1 MNHEY, CDR2 SMNVEV (reference sequence). The CDR3 here is CASSLLSSPYEQYF. The DNA of the CDR3 is TGTGCCAGCAGTTTATTGAGCTCACCCTACGAGCAGTACTTC.

The chain recombines TRBV7-2 with TRBJ2-5; 7 bases are shared with TRBD2. Trimming at V came to 0 bases and at J to 4 bases, leaving 2 bases not matched to a gene. Germline V gene data show CDR1 as SGHTA and CDR2 as FQGNSA. The CDR3 runs 14 residues. Here the CDR3 DNA reads TGTGCCAGCAGCTTAGCGAGCGGGACAGAGACCCAGTACTTC. As protein: CASSLASGTETQYF.